These T cell receptor beta chains were read from a single sample in a study of response to subunit inactivated influenza vaccine. TCRdb fed the RT-PCR reads into MiXCR, producing one record per CDR3 protein. Of just under 550,000 distinct CDR3 sequences listed, under 30% are singletons. This sample also belongs to another study, concerning T cells expressing NK-cell markers.

The input for sequencing was CD4+ T cells sorted from PBMCs, taken approximately 12 days after vaccination. These receptors originate from a man aged 50-59 years who received an inactivated influenza vaccine. Both conserved end residues are part of each CDR3. Fields, in order: V gene, D gene, clone size, J gene, CDR3 protein, CDR3 DNA. The D gene is left open where the match is weak. Expanded clones are given a class, and other clones once, few, many or no size at all.

V: TRBV12-3/TRBV12-4
D: .
size: many
J: TRBJ2-1
CDR3: CASSLATGYNEQFF
DNA: TGTGCCAGCAGTTTAGCGACGGGGTACAATGAGCAGTTCTTC

V: TRBV3-1
D: .
size: .
J: TRBJ1-2
CDR3: CASSQERVEGLSYIF
DNA: TGTGCCAGCAGCCAAGAACGCGTTGAGGGGCTCAGCTACATCTTC

V: TRBV12-3/TRBV12-4
D: .
size: .
J: TRBJ2-2
CDR3: CASSQGGSGDTGELFF
DNA: TGTGCCAGCAGCCAAGGGGGCTCGGGAGACACCGGGGAGCTGTTTTTT

V: TRBV7-3
D: .
size: .
J: TRBJ2-1
CDR3: CASSSKGGYDGEQFF
DNA: TGTGCCAGCAGCTCCAAGGGGGGCTACGACGGTGAGCAGTTCTTC

V: TRBV3-1
D: .
size: many
J: TRBJ2-2
CDR3: CASSQAPQAGELFF
DNA: TGTGCCAGCAGCCAAGCACCCCAGGCCGGGGAGCTGTTTTTT

V: TRBV5-1
D: TRBD1
size: .
J: TRBJ1-2
CDR3: CASSLASSGTGYKYGYTF
DNA: TGCGCCAGCAGCTTGGCTTCATCCGGGACAGGGTATAAATATGGCTACACCTTC

V: TRBV20-1
D: TRBD2
size: .
J: TRBJ2-3
CDR3: CSAPPGLVPPSSTDTQYF
DNA: TGCAGTGCCCCACCGGGACTAGTTCCCCCATCGAGCACAGATACGCAGTATTTT

V: TRBV5-1
D: TRBD2
size: .
J: TRBJ2-7
CDR3: CASISLVREFVEQYF
DNA: TGCGCCAGCATCTCTCTGGTGCGGGAGTTTGTGGAGCAGTACTTC

V: TRBV20-1
D: TRBD1
size: few
J: TRBJ2-1
CDR3: CSARTGGRDEQFF
DNA: TGCAGTGCACGGACAGGGGGAAGGGATGAGCAGTTCTTC

V: TRBV10-3
D: .
size: .
J: TRBJ2-5
CDR3: CAISEAYQETQYF
DNA: TGTGCCATCAGTGAAGCGTACCAAGAGACCCAGTACTTC

V: TRBV24-1
D: TRBD2
size: .
J: TRBJ2-1
CDR3: CATSDLAGDEQFF
DNA: TGTGCCACCAGTGATTTAGCGGGAGATGAGCAGTTCTTC

V: TRBV7-9
D: .
size: .
J: TRBJ2-5
CDR3: CASRLNQETQYF
DNA: TGTGCCAGCCGACTGAACCAAGAGACCCAGTACTTC

V: TRBV6-1
D: TRBD1
size: few
J: TRBJ2-2
CDR3: CASSRQGRGTGELFF
DNA: TGTGCCAGCAGCCGACAGGGAAGAGGCACCGGGGAGCTGTTTTTT